This TCR beta chain was recorded in a study of blood T cells in healthy people across ages. Alongside a J-beta primer mix, a sample-barcoded 5' primer served in a second PCR lasting 7 to 11 cycles. TCRdb reanalysed the 5' RACE reads using MiXCR and keeps one entry per CDR3 protein. Of around 1,500,000 distinct CDR3 sequences in the sample, 42% were seen once. The CDR3 runs to 17 residues. The ends lost 5 bases at V and 4 bases at J; junction bases unmatched: 11. The germline V gene encodes CDR1 MDHEN and CDR2 SYDVKM. What was sequenced was blood. This chain uses TRBV28 with TRBJ1-5, with 10 bases that match TRBD1. This TCR derives from a woman aged 18 to 35 in good health. Written as DNA, the CDR3 is TGTGCCAGCAGTCCCTTGGGACAGGGGATGGTGAATCAGCCCCAGCATTTT. Its translation is CASSPLGQGMVNQPQHF.